The subject of this entry is one T cell receptor beta chain. Its antigen is not yet known. It has no much larger one-base neighbor in the sample; base qualities were not kept. The Qiagen DNeasy kit was used to extract genomic DNA from unsorted PBMCs and from the negatively selected CD4+ and CD8+ fractions. TCR beta CDR3 regions were subjected to amplification by immunoSEQ multiplex PCR with primers that anneal to V and J segments. Amplification bias was minimized using a synthetic immune receptor repertoire, and residual bias was removed computationally after sequencing. On the authors' methods: Custom Python scripts were used to quantify repertoire diversity as the Shannon entropy index. Unsorted, CD4+ and CD8+ repertoires were examined separately, except in combined analyses, for which CD4+ and CD8+ sequences were merged in silico. A clone counted as expanded when the clone's frequency after treatment rose at least 2-fold relative to C1D1, and clones undetected at baseline were given a pseudocount of 0.5. Singleton clones were defined as clones with 0 or 1 copy at C1D1, and non-singleton clones were defined as clones with 2 or more copies. Clones expanded in unsorted samples were labelled as CD4+, CD8+ or unknown by matching protein sequences in sorted samples from the same patient. Wilcoxon tests on paired samples were used to test changes in diversity from C1D1 to C4D1. Imported from immuneACCESS, the table was reduced by TCRdb to in-frame sequences with V and J called. These copies leave out some clones; in studies compared against another copy, an unresolved V gene accounts for under half, and the cause of the remainder is not known. V, J and clone size derive from that table, while D and trimming were established from the DNA sequence. The sample table holds fewer than 80,000 clones, of which about 70% were seen once. Approximately 9% of the sample is in the top ten clones.

The time point tag for this specimen amounts to: cycle 2 day 1 (C2D1) of nivolumab. Every trial patient had relapsed following autologous stem cell transplantation, and prior brentuximab vedotin exposure was what differed among cohorts A, B and C. The trial cohort included 45 to 65 patients with relapsed/refractory classical Hodgkin lymphoma, and each patient had a best overall response of complete response, partial response or progressive disease. In the multi-cohort phase II CheckMate 205 trial, trial patients received single-agent nivolumab. An independent review committee assessed best overall response by applying the 2007 International Working Group response criteria. Trial PBMCs were obtained immediately prior to nivolumab initiation (C1D1) and on therapy at cycle 2 day 1 and cycle 4 day 1. Peripheral blood was collected in 8 mL Vacutainer Cell Preparation Tubes, from which PBMCs were isolated by centrifugation and then cryopreserved.

The data belong to a study of PD-1 blockade in classical Hodgkin lymphoma (dated by TCRdb to the early 2020s). About the study as a whole: Nivolumab dosing was 3 mg/kg intravenously every 2 weeks, continuing until either disease progression or unacceptable toxicity. A peripheral blood immune signature of response to PD-1 blockade in classical Hodgkin lymphoma was defined using TCR beta sequencing and CyTOF. The paper's findings and limits, for the study overall: Only a single clinical trial cohort was studied, and what caused the repertoire differences, possibly disease activity or prior therapy, remained undefined. Among trial patients, those achieving complete response had baseline diversity similar to that of newly diagnosed patients, while diversity was significantly lower in partial responders and progressors. CD4+ but not CD8+ TCR diversity rose significantly by C4D1 (p=0.0027 vs p=0.16), most apparent in complete responders (p=0.02). Baseline TCR diversity was reported to be lower in newly diagnosed patients than in healthy donors, and even lower in relapsed/refractory patients. Patients starting nivolumab less than 1 year after ASCT had lower diversity and were excluded from later analyses to avoid confounding by immune reconstitution.

The material was peripheral blood mononuclear cells (PBMCs), obtained before the second cycle of nivolumab. This receptor was obtained from a human donor with classical Hodgkin lymphoma.

The DNA sequence is given as TGTGCCAGCCAAGGAGGGGGGCACTACGAGCAGTACTTC. This is translated as CASQGGGHYEQYF. Here the chain combines TRBV2 and TRBJ2-7; the D call is possibly TRBD1 or TRBD2, each sharing 6 bases. From the germline V gene, CDR1 is SNHLY and CDR2 is FYNNEI. The CDR3 has 13 amino acids, counting the end cysteine and phenylalanine. The CDR3 DNA has 39 bases and is translated from base 1. V is cut by 8 bases and J by 3 bases, and the space between the germline ends is 14 bases.